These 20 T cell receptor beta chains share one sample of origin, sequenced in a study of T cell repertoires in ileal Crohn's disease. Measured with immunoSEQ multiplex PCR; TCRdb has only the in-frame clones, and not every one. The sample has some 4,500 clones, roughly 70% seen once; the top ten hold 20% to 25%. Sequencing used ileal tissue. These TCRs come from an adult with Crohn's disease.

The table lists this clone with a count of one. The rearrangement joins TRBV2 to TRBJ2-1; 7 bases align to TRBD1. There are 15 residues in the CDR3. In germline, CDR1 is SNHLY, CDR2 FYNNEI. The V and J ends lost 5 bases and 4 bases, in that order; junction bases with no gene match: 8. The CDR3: CASSIGQARYNEQFF. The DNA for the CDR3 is TGTGCCAGCAGTATAGGACAGGCAAGATACAATGAGCAGTTCTTC.

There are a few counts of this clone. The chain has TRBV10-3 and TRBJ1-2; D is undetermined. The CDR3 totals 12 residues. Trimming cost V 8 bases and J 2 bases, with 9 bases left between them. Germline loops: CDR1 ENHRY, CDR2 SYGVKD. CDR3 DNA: TGTGCCATCCACCACCGGAACTATGGCTACACCTTC. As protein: CAIHHRNYGYTF.

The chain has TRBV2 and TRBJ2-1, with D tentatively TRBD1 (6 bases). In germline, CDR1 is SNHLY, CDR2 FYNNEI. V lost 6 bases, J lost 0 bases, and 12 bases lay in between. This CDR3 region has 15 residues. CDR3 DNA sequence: TGTGCCAGCAGAGAGACAGGTCTCTCCTACAATGAGCAGTTCTTC. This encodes CASRETGLSYNEQFF.

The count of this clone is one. The CDR3: CASNGGTEAFF. The CDR3 DNA reads as TGTGCCAGTAACGGCGGCACTGAAGCTTTCTTT. The chain employs TRBV19 and TRBJ1-1; no firm D call. The V end lost 7 bases, the J end lost 4 bases, and 7 bases lay between the germline ends. Looked up from germline, CDR1 is LNHDA and CDR2 is SQIVND (reference sequence). CDR3 length: 11 amino acids.

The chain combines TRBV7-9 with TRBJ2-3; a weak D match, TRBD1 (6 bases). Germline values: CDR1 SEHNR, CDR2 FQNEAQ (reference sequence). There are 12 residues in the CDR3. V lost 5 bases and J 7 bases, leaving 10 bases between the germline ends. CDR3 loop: CASSLTGNTQYF. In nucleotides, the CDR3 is TGTGCCAGCAGCCTAACAGGGAATACGCAGTATTTT. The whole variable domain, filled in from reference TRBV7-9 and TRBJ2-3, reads DTGVSQNPRHKITKRGQNVTFRCDPISEHNRLYWYRQTLGQGPEFLTYFQNEAQLEKSRLLSDRFSAERPKGSFSTLEIQRTEQGDSAMYLCASSLTGNTQYFGPGTRLTVL.

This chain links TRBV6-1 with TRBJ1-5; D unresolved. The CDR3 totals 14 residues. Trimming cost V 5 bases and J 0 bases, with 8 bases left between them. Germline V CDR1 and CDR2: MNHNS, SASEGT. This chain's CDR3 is CASSSYNSNQPQHF. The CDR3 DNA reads TGTGCCAGCAGTTCGTACAATAGCAATCAGCCCCAGCATTTT.

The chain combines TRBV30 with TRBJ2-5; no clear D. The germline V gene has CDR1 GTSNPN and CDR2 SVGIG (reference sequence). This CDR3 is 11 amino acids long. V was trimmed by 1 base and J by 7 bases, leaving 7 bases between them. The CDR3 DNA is TGTGCCTGGAGTGCCTCGGGGACCCAGTACTTC. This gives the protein CAWSASGTQYF.

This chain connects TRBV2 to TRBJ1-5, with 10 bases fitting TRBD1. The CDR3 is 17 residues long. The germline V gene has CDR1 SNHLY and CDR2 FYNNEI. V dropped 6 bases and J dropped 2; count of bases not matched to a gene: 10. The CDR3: CASSHETGGYGNQPQHF. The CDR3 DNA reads TGTGCCAGCAGCCACGAGACAGGGGGCTATGGCAATCAGCCCCAGCATTTT.

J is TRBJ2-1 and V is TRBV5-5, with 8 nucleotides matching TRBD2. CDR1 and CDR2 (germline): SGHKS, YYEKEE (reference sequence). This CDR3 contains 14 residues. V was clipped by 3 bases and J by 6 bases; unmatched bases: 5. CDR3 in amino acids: CASSSSGTSNEQFF. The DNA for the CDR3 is TGTGCCAGCAGCTCTTCTGGGACTAGCAATGAGCAGTTCTTC.

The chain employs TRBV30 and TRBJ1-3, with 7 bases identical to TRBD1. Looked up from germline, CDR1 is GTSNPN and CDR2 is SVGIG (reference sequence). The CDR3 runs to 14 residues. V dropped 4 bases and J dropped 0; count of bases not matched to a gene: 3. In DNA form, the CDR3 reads TGTGCCTGGAAGACAGGGAACTCTGGAAACACCATATATTTT. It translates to CAWKTGNSGNTIYF.

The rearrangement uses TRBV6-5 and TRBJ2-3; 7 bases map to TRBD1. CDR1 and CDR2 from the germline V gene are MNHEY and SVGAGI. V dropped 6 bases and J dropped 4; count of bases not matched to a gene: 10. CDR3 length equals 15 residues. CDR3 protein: CASRRQGVVADTQYF. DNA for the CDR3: TGTGCCAGCAGAAGACAGGGAGTTGTAGCAGATACGCAGTATTTT.

The CDR3 here is CASRLDSHNEQFF. The CDR3 nucleotides read TGTGCCAGCAGACTGGACAGCCACAATGAGCAGTTCTTC. The V and J genes are TRBV5-4 and TRBJ2-1, with D perhaps TRBD1 (6 bases). Trimming removed 5 bases at V and 5 bases at J, with 11 bases between. The CDR3 length is 13 residues. CDR1 SGHNT and CDR2 YYREEE come from the germline V gene (reference sequence).

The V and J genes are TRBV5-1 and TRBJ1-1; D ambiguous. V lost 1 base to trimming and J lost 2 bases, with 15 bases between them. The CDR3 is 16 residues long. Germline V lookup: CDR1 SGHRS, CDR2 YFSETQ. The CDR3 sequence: CASSLQVRTSNTEAFF. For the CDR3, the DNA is TGCGCCAGCAGCTTGCAAGTCAGAACGTCAAACACTGAAGCTTTCTTT.

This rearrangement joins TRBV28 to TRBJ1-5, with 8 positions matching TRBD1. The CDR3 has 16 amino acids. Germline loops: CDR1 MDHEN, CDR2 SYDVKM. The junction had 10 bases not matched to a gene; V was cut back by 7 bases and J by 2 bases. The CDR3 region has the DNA TGTGCCAGCACCAACAGGGGGGGAGGTCGCAATCAGCCCCAGCATTTT. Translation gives CASTNRGGGRNQPQHF.

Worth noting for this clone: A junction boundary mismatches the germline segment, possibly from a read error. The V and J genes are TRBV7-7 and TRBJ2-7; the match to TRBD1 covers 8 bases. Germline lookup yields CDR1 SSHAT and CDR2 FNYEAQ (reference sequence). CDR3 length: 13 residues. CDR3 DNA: TGTGCTAGCAGCCACGGGACAGGCTACGAGCAGTACTTC. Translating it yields CASSHGTGYEQYF. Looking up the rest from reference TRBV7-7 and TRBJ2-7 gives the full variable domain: GAGVSQSPRYKVTKRGQDVTLRCDPISSHATLYWYQQALGQGPEFLTYFNYEAQPDKSGLPSDRFSAERPEGSISTLTIQRTEQRDSAMYRCASSHGTGYEQYFGPGTRLTVT.

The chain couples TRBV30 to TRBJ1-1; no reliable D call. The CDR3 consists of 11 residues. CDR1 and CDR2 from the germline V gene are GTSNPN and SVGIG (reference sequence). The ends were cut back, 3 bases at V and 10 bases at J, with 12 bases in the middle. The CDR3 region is CAWSESERAFF. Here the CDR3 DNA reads TGTGCCTGGAGCGAATCGGAGAGAGCTTTCTTT.

The CDR3 DNA is TGTGCCAGCAGCTTCCGGGGGGACTCTGGGGCCAACGTCCTGACTTTC. This sequence encodes CASSFRGDSGANVLTF. The rearrangement joins TRBV5-5 to TRBJ2-6, with 7 bases identical to TRBD2. J gave up 0 bases and V 2 bases, and 2 bases lay outside the gene matches. The CDR3 extends over 16 amino acids. Germline CDR1 is SGHKS and CDR2 is YYEKEE (reference sequence).

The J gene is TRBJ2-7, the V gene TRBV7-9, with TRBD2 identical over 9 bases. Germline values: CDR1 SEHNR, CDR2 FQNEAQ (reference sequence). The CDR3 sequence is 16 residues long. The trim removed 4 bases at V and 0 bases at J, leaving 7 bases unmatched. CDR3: CASSSGSSGSSYEQYF. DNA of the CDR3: TGTGCCAGCAGCTCCGGTAGTAGCGGGAGCTCCTACGAGCAGTACTTC.

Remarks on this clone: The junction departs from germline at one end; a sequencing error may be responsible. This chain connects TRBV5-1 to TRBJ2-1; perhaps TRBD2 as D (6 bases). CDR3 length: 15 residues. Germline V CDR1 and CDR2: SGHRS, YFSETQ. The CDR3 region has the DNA TGCGCCAGCAGCTCGAGGTCAGGGAGGATGAATGGGCAGTTCTTC. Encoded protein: CASSSRSGRMNGQFF.

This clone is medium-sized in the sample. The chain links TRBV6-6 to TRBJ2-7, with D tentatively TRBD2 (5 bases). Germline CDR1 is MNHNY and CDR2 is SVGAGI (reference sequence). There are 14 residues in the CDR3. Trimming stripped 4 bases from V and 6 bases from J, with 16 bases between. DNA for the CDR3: TGTGCCAGCAGTTCGGTCTCCCCGGGGATCGAGCAGTACTTC. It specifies CASSSVSPGIEQYF.